This passage covers 13 T cell receptor beta chains from one sample sequenced in a study of CD8 T cells in ankylosing spondylitis. MiXCR, applied by TCRdb to the 5' RACE reads, yields one record per CDR3 protein. The top ten hold 2.2% of the sample, which has over 60,000 distinct CDR3 sequences, about 5% seen once. Material: blood, either unsorted or a sorted T cell fraction (not recorded which). The receptors were sampled from a male donor with ankylosing spondylitis or in good health (not recorded which).

This clonotype has ten or more counts. The V call is TRBV7-6, the J call TRBJ2-2; 7 bases fit TRBD1. The V segment lost 3 bases and the J segment 0 bases; nucleotides outside the gene matches: 4. Germline lookup yields CDR1 SGHVS and CDR2 FNYEAQ. CDR3 length: 16 amino acids. In DNA, the CDR3 is TGTGCCAGCAGCTTGGTCGGACAGGCGAACACCGGGGAGCTGTTTTTT. Translated: CASSLVGQANTGELFF.

This clonotype was detected ten times or more. V is TRBV3-1 and J is TRBJ1-2; D gene uncertain. Per the germline V gene, CDR1 is LGHDT and CDR2 is YNNKEL (reference sequence). V was shortened by 0 bases and J by 2 bases, with 10 bases between the two germline ends. The CDR3 runs to 15 residues. CDR3 region: CASSQDLGTNYGYTF. The CDR3 region has the DNA TGTGCCAGCAGCCAAGATCTTGGCACCAACTATGGCTACACCTTC.

In this sample, this clonotype turned up many times. The chain uses TRBV18 and TRBJ2-1, with TRBD2 as a possible D gene (5 bases). Germline CDR1 is KGHSH and CDR2 is LQKENI. Trimming stripped 3 bases from V and 5 bases from J, with 14 bases between. The CDR3 extends over 15 amino acids. The CDR3 DNA sequence: TGTGCCAGCTCACCTTTAGCGAATTCCCACAATGAGCAGTTCTTC. As protein: CASSPLANSHNEQFF.

There are many counts of this clonotype. The chain is built from TRBV5-1 and TRBJ1-1, with D possibly matching TRBD1 (5 bases). The germline gives CDR1 SGHRS, CDR2 YFSETQ. V lost 4 bases and J lost 4, with 14 bases in between. The CDR3 length is 14 residues. CDR3 sequence (DNA): TGCGCCAGCAGCCCGGGGGTGGGAGGCACTGAAGCTTTCTTT. It specifies CASSPGVGGTEAFF.

This clonotype was recorded many times. The chain combines TRBV7-6 with TRBJ2-3; 8 bases are a match to TRBD2. J was trimmed by 0 bases and V by 0 bases; bases with no gene match: 2. This CDR3 region has 16 residues. Germline CDR1 is SGHVS and CDR2 is FNYEAQ. The CDR3, as DNA: TGTGCCAGCAGCTTAGCTCGGGGGGGGAGCACAGATACGCAGTATTTT. Translation: CASSLARGGSTDTQYF.

This clonotype showed up many times. V gene TRBV12-3 or TRBV12-4 combines with J gene TRBJ2-1; 8 bases line up with TRBD2. The CDR3 spans 15 residues. Germline trimming cut 5 bases from V and 4 bases from J; bases unmatched to any gene: 7. In DNA form, the CDR3 reads TGTGCCAGCAGTCCTACGGGGGGGGGATACAATGAGCAGTTCTTC. Its translation: CASSPTGGGYNEQFF.

This clonotype was observed many times. The chain links TRBV20-1 to TRBJ2-3; 7 nucleotides agree with TRBD1. Unmatched junction bases numbered 4, after V lost 5 bases and J lost 2 bases. The germline V gene encodes CDR1 DFQATT and CDR2 SNEGSKA (reference sequence). This CDR3 comprises 13 residues. The CDR3 region is CSAGTDDTDTQYF. The DNA of the CDR3 is TGCAGTGCTGGGACAGACGACACAGATACGCAGTATTTT.

This clonotype showed up many times. The chain combines TRBV5-6 with TRBJ2-7; D remains ambiguous. This CDR3 comprises 14 residues. V was trimmed by 5 bases and J by 3 bases, leaving 15 bases between them. The germline CDR1 and CDR2 sequences are SGHDT and YYEEEE. The CDR3 sequence is CASRYFQDNYEQYF. The CDR3 DNA reads as TGTGCCAGCAGATATTTTCAGGATAACTACGAGCAGTACTTC.

The V gene is TRBV7-9, the J gene TRBJ2-3; no reliable D call. Trimming took off 7 bases at V and 4 bases at J, with 21 bases between the two ends. The germline V gene encodes CDR1 SEHNR and CDR2 FQNEAQ (reference sequence). This CDR3 is built from 16 residues. CDR3 DNA sequence: TGTGCCAGCAACCAGCTAACAGAAGGTCGGCCAGATACGCAGTATTTT. Its translation: CASNQLTEGRPDTQYF.

This clonotype came up many times. This chain joins TRBV29-1 and TRBJ1-1, with no clear D. This CDR3 comprises 12 residues. Per the germline V gene, CDR1 is SQVTM and CDR2 is ANQGSEA. V was trimmed by 4 bases and J by 5 bases, leaving 11 bases between them. This CDR3 is CSVVPLGTEAFF. The CDR3 bases are TGCAGCGTTGTCCCGCTCGGGACTGAAGCTTTCTTT.

The V gene is TRBV12-3 or TRBV12-4, the J gene TRBJ2-2; TRBD1 matches 9 bases. CDR3 length: 19 amino acids. After removal of 8 bases from V and 4 bases from J, the junction contained 20 bases not matched to a gene. CDR3 in DNA: TGTGCCAGCTGTTCCGACTCCTCCGGGACAGGGTTTTTCACCGGGGAGCTGTTTTTT. Amino acids: CASCSDSSGTGFFTGELFF.

This clonotype was counted at least ten times. V gene TRBV9 combines with J gene TRBJ2-2, with unresolved D. Germline loops: CDR1 SGDLS, CDR2 YYNGEE. The germline V and J ends were trimmed by 1 base and 1 base, with 5 bases remaining between them. The CDR3 is made up of 14 amino acids. The CDR3 DNA reads TGTGCCAGCAGCGTACGCCAGAACACCGGGGAGCTGTTTTTT. It yields the protein CASSVRQNTGELFF.

This clonotype was detected many times. J is TRBJ1-2 and V is TRBV29-1, with no clear D. Germline lookup yields CDR1 SQVTM and CDR2 ANQGSEA. This CDR3 spans 12 amino acids. Trimming left V 4 bases short and J 0 bases short, with 6 bases between. The CDR3 sequence is CSVGTANYGYTF. The CDR3, as DNA: TGCAGCGTTGGAACGGCTAACTATGGCTACACCTTC.